The source of this T cell receptor (beta chain) is a study of T-cell memory formation after mild COVID-19. TCRdb re-called the 5' RACE reads through MiXCR, storing one row per CDR3 protein. This table holds about 430,000 distinct CDR3 sequences, roughly 24% found once. There are a few counts of this clonotype. CDR1 SGHRS and CDR2 YFSETQ come from the germline V gene. J lost 5 bases, V lost 7 bases, and 11 bases had no gene match. The CDR3 loop spans 15 amino acids. This clonotype originated in an adult woman who had mild COVID-19 (a few samples of this study predate the infection). Cell type and time point are not known. The genes are TRBV5-1 and TRBJ2-5, with 10 bases aligning to TRBD1. The sequencing sample was made of PBMCs or a T cell subset sorted from them (not recorded which). CDR3 nucleotide sequence: TGCGCCAGCGGAATCGACAGGGGGCCTGGGGAGACCCAGTACTTC. Translating it yields CASGIDRGPGETQYF. The full variable domain, rest sourced from reference TRBV5-1 and TRBJ2-5, is KAGVTQTPRYLIKTRGQQVTLSCSPISGHRSVSWYQQTPGQGLQFLFEYFSETQRNKGNFPGRFSGRQFSNSRSEMNVSTLELGDSALYLCASGIDRGPGETQYFGPGTRLLVL.